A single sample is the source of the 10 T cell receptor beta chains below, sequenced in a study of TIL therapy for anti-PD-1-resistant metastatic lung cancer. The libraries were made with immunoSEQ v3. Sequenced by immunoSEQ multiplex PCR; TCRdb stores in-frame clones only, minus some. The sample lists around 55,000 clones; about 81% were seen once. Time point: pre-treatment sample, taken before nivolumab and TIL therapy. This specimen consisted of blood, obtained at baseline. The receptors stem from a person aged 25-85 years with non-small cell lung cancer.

CDR3 sequence reads: CASSYPEVNTEAFF. CDR3 sequence (DNA): TGTGCCAGCAGTTATCCCGAAGTGAACACTGAAGCTTTCTTT. The J gene is TRBJ1-1, the V gene TRBV6-2 or TRBV6-3; D not certain. CDR1 MNHEY and CDR2 SVGEGT come from the germline V gene. This CDR3 has 14 residues. Trimming cost V 3 bases and J 0 bases, with 8 bases left between them.

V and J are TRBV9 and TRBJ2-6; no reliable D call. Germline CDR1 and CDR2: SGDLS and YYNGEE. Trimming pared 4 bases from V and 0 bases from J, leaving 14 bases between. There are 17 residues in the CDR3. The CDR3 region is CASSSRSTASGANVLTF. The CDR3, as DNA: TGTGCCAGCAGCTCCCGTAGCACGGCCTCTGGGGCCAACGTCCTGACTTTC.

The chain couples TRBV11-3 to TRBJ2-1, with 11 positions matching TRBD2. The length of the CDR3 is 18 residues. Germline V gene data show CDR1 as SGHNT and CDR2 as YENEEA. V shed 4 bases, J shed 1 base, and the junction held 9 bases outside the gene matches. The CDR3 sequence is CASSSDKGLAVSYNEQFF. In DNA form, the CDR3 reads TGTGCCAGCAGCTCCGATAAGGGACTAGCGGTTTCCTACAATGAGCAGTTCTTC.

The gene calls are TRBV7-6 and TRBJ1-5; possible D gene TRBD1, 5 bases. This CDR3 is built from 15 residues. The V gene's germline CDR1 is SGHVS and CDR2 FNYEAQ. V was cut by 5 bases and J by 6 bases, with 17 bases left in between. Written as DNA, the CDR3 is TGTGCCAGCAGCCCGGACATAGGGAATTCTCAGCCCCAGCATTTT. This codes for CASSPDIGNSQPQHF.

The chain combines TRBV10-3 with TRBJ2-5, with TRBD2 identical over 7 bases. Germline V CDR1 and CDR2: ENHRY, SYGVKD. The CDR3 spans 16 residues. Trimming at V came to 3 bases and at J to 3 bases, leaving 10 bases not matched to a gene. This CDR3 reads CAISDEQTSWKETQYF. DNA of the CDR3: TGTGCCATCAGTGATGAACAGACTAGCTGGAAAGAGACCCAGTACTTC.

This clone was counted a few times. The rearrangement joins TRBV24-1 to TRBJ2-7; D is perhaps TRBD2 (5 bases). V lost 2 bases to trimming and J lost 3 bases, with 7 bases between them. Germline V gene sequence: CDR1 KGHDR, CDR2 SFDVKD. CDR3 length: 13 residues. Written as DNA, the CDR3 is TGTGCCACCAGTGATTGGGGAGACTACGAGCAGTACTTC. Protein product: CATSDWGDYEQYF.

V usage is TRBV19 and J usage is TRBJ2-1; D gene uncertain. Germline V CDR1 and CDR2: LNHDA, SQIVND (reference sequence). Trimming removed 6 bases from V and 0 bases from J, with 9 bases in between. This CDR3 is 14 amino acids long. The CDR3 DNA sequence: TGTGCCAGTAGCCCGAAGAGCTCCTACAATGAGCAGTTCTTC. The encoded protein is CASSPKSSYNEQFF.

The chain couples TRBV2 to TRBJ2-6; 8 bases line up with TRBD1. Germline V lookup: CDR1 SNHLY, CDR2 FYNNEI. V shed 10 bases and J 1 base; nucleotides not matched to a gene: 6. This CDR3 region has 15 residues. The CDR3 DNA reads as TGTGCCACCAGACAGGGGAGGTCTGGGGCCAACGTCCTGACTTTC. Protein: CATRQGRSGANVLTF. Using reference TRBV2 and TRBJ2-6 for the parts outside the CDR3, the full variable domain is EPEVTQTPSHQVTQMGQEVILRCVPISNHLYFYWYRQILGQKVEFLVSFYNNEISEKSEIFDDQFSVERPDGSNFTLKIRSTKLEDSAMYFCATRQGRSGANVLTFGAGSRLTVL.

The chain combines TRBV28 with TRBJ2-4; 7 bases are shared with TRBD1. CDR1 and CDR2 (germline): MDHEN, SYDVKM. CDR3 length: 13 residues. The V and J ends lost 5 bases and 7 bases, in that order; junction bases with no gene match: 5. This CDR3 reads CASSLYRGNIQYF. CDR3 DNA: TGTGCCAGCAGTCTTTACAGGGGCAACATTCAGTACTTC.

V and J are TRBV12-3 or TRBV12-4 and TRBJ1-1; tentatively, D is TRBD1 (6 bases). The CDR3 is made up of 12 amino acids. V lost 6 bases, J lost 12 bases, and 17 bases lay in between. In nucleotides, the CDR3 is TGTGCCAGCAGCCCCGGACAGACCAAATCTTTCTTT. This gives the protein CASSPGQTKSFF.